These T cell receptor beta chains were read from a single sample in a study of OX40 agonist ivuxolimab in advanced cancers. The data were produced by immunoSEQ multiplex PCR, yet TCRdb's version contains in-frame clones alone and is incomplete. There are approximately 90,000 clones in the sample; more than 80% occur only once, and approximately 8.4% lies in the top ten. Material: CD4+ or CD8+ T cells sorted from blood, obtained in a trial of the OX40 agonist ivuxolimab. These receptors were taken from an adult with an advanced solid tumor such as melanoma, head and neck, liver or kidney cancer. Each CDR3 is given with its conserved first and last residue. The order of the fields is clone size, D gene, V gene, J gene, CDR3 protein, CDR3 DNA. The D gene is left open where the match is weak. Some rows mark clone size as missing; the rest say once, few, many or name a class of expanded clone.

clone size: NA
D gene: TRBD2
V gene: TRBV6-6
J gene: TRBJ2-7
CDR3 protein: CASSYLAGSPYEQYF
CDR3 DNA: TGTGCCAGCAGTTACTTAGCGGGGTCACCCTACGAGCAGTACTTC

clone size: NA
D gene: NA
V gene: TRBV4-2
J gene: TRBJ1-1
CDR3 protein: CASSQDRRVAENTEAFF
CDR3 DNA: TGTGCCAGCAGCCAAGATAGGAGGGTCGCCGAGAACACTGAAGCTTTCTTT

clone size: NA
D gene: NA
V gene: TRBV5-1
J gene: TRBJ1-4
CDR3 protein: CASSLVAATNEKLFF
CDR3 DNA: TGCGCCAGCAGCTTGGTAGCAGCAACTAATGAAAAACTGTTTTTT

clone size: NA
D gene: NA
V gene: TRBV6-1
J gene: TRBJ2-3
CDR3 protein: CASRAESTDTQYF
CDR3 DNA: TGTGCCAGCAGGGCGGAGAGCACAGATACGCAGTATTTT

clone size: few
D gene: NA
V gene: TRBV9
J gene: TRBJ1-1
CDR3 protein: CASSVGGALEAFF
CDR3 DNA: TGTGCCAGCAGCGTAGGAGGGGCCCTTGAAGCTTTCTTT

clone size: NA
D gene: NA
V gene: TRBV12-5
J gene: TRBJ1-1
CDR3 protein: CASGISSEGTEAFF
CDR3 DNA: TGTGCTAGTGGTATCTCCTCGGAGGGCACTGAAGCTTTCTTT

clone size: NA
D gene: TRBD1
V gene: TRBV5-4
J gene: TRBJ2-6
CDR3 protein: CASSGGAGTALIGGANVLTF
CDR3 DNA: TGTGCCAGCAGCGGAGGCGCCGGGACAGCCCTAATAGGTGGGGCCAACGTCCTGACTTTC

clone size: NA
D gene: TRBD2
V gene: TRBV11-2
J gene: TRBJ2-2
CDR3 protein: CASSLGPLAGGHPGELFF
CDR3 DNA: TGTGCCAGCAGCTTAGGCCCCCTGGCGGGAGGGCACCCCGGGGAGCTGTTTTTT

clone size: NA
D gene: TRBD1
V gene: TRBV9
J gene: TRBJ2-3
CDR3 protein: CASSVGQEHTDTQYF
CDR3 DNA: TGTGCCAGCAGCGTCGGACAGGAGCACACAGATACGCAGTATTTT

clone size: NA
D gene: NA
V gene: TRBV5-4
J gene: TRBJ2-5
CDR3 protein: CASSSSTGQETQYF
CDR3 DNA: TGTGCCAGCAGCTCGTCGACAGGTCAAGAGACCCAGTACTTC

clone size: NA
D gene: NA
V gene: TRBV27
J gene: TRBJ2-7
CDR3 protein: CASRPDYPFSYEQYF
CDR3 DNA: TGTGCCAGCAGGCCCGACTACCCCTTCTCCTACGAGCAGTACTTC

clone size: NA
D gene: TRBD1
V gene: TRBV5-1
J gene: TRBJ1-3
CDR3 protein: CASSLRDRGFFGGNTIYF
CDR3 DNA: TGCGCCAGCAGCCTCCGGGACAGGGGTTTTTTTGGTGGAAACACCATATATTTT

clone size: NA
D gene: NA
V gene: TRBV11-3
J gene: TRBJ1-1
CDR3 protein: CASSLAPGEEAFF
CDR3 DNA: TGTGCCAGCAGCTTAGCTCCGGGGGAGGAAGCTTTCTTT

clone size: NA
D gene: NA
V gene: TRBV30
J gene: TRBJ1-5
CDR3 protein: CAWSESSNQPQHF
CDR3 DNA: TGTGCCTGGAGTGAATCGAGCAATCAGCCCCAGCATTTT

clone size: NA
D gene: TRBD2
V gene: TRBV5-4
J gene: TRBJ2-7
CDR3 protein: CASRASGTYEQYF
CDR3 DNA: TGTGCCAGCAGGGCTAGCGGAACCTACGAGCAGTACTTC

clone size: NA
D gene: NA
V gene: TRBV19
J gene: TRBJ2-7
CDR3 protein: CATKAAPGREAYEQYF
CDR3 DNA: TGTGCCACCAAGGCTGCGCCAGGTAGAGAGGCCTACGAGCAGTACTTC

clone size: NA
D gene: NA
V gene: TRBV2
J gene: TRBJ1-1
CDR3 protein: CASRAGLPSVPEAFF
CDR3 DNA: TGTGCCAGCAGGGCCGGACTCCCGTCCGTCCCTGAAGCTTTCTTT

clone size: NA
D gene: TRBD2
V gene: TRBV4-1
J gene: TRBJ2-1
CDR3 protein: CASSQDSGLAGVWEQFF
CDR3 DNA: TGCGCCAGCAGCCAAGATTCCGGGCTAGCGGGAGTTTGGGAGCAGTTCTTC

clone size: NA
D gene: TRBD2
V gene: TRBV30
J gene: TRBJ2-7
CDR3 protein: CAWSVSAGGYEQYF
CDR3 DNA: TGTGCCTGGAGTGTTAGCGCGGGAGGCTACGAGCAGTACTTC

clone size: NA
D gene: NA
V gene: TRBV11-2
J gene: TRBJ1-5
CDR3 protein: CASSPGGFVNNQPQHF
CDR3 DNA: TGTGCCAGCAGCCCCGGAGGGTTCGTTAACAATCAGCCCCAGCATTTT

clone size: NA
D gene: TRBD1
V gene: TRBV6-1
J gene: TRBJ2-5
CDR3 protein: CASSDWGQGQETQYF
CDR3 DNA: TGTGCCAGCAGTGATTGGGGACAGGGGCAGGAGACCCAGTACTTC

clone size: NA
D gene: TRBD1
V gene: TRBV15
J gene: TRBJ1-5
CDR3 protein: CATSSRGAGTGFFGNQPQHF
CDR3 DNA: TGTGCCACCAGCTCCCGGGGCGCCGGGACAGGGTTTTTTGGCAATCAGCCCCAGCATTTT

clone size: NA
D gene: NA
V gene: TRBV27
J gene: TRBJ2-2
CDR3 protein: CASTGPSGELFF
CDR3 DNA: TGTGCCAGCACTGGGCCCAGCGGGGAGCTGTTTTTT

clone size: once
D gene: TRBD1
V gene: TRBV5-6
J gene: TRBJ2-7
CDR3 protein: CASSIPGTGVYEQYF
CDR3 DNA: TGTGCCAGCAGCATACCCGGGACAGGGGTCTACGAGCAGTACTTC

clone size: NA
D gene: TRBD1
V gene: TRBV9
J gene: TRBJ2-5
CDR3 protein: CASSPPQGQGPETQYF
CDR3 DNA: TGTGCCAGCAGCCCACCCCAGGGACAGGGGCCGGAGACCCAGTACTTC

clone size: NA
D gene: NA
V gene: TRBV19
J gene: TRBJ1-2
CDR3 protein: CASSIVGSNYGYTF
CDR3 DNA: TGTGCCAGTAGTATCGTCGGTTCTAACTATGGCTACACCTTC

clone size: NA
D gene: NA
V gene: TRBV28
J gene: TRBJ1-5
CDR3 protein: CASTRPISNQPQHF
CDR3 DNA: TGTGCCAGCACACGACCGATTAGCAATCAGCCCCAGCATTTT

clone size: NA
D gene: TRBD1
V gene: TRBV5-3
J gene: TRBJ1-1
CDR3 protein: CARSVEKATGPEAFF
CDR3 DNA: TGTGCCAGAAGCGTCGAGAAAGCGACAGGGCCTGAAGCTTTCTTT

clone size: NA
D gene: NA
V gene: TRBV30
J gene: TRBJ1-1
CDR3 protein: CAWSLGALNTEAFF
CDR3 DNA: TGTGCCTGGAGTCTAGGGGCTCTGAACACTGAAGCTTTCTTT

clone size: NA
D gene: NA
V gene: TRBV7-2
J gene: TRBJ2-7
CDR3 protein: CASSFASGASRYEQYF
CDR3 DNA: TGTGCCAGCAGCTTTGCATCAGGGGCCTCTCGATACGAGCAGTACTTC

clone size: NA
D gene: NA
V gene: TRBV5-8
J gene: TRBJ1-6
CDR3 protein: CASSSGGSPLHF
CDR3 DNA: TGTGCCAGCAGCTCGGGGGGTTCACCCCTCCACTTT

clone size: NA
D gene: NA
V gene: TRBV5-1
J gene: TRBJ1-1
CDR3 protein: CASSRLSTPKEAFF
CDR3 DNA: TGCGCCAGCAGTCGGCTGAGCACGCCAAAAGAAGCTTTCTTT

clone size: NA
D gene: NA
V gene: TRBV30
J gene: TRBJ1-2
CDR3 protein: CASDRPTGGYTF
CDR3 DNA: TGTGCCTCCGACAGGCCGACGGGTGGCTACACCTTC

clone size: NA
D gene: NA
V gene: TRBV18
J gene: TRBJ2-1
CDR3 protein: CASSPQTASNEQFF
CDR3 DNA: TGTGCCAGCTCACCACAGACTGCCTCCAATGAGCAGTTCTTC

clone size: NA
D gene: NA
V gene: TRBV9
J gene: TRBJ2-7
CDR3 protein: CASSPTGTTYEQYF
CDR3 DNA: TGTGCCAGCAGCCCAACCGGGACAACCTACGAGCAGTACTTC

clone size: NA
D gene: NA
V gene: TRBV4-1
J gene: TRBJ2-7
CDR3 protein: CASSPGPTYEQYF
CDR3 DNA: TGCGCCAGCAGCCCCGGTCCGACATACGAGCAGTACTTC

clone size: once
D gene: NA
V gene: TRBV30
J gene: TRBJ2-2
CDR3 protein: CACGARGRELFF
CDR3 DNA: TGTGCCTGCGGCGCGCGGGGCCGGGAGCTGTTTTTT

clone size: NA
D gene: TRBD1
V gene: TRBV28
J gene: TRBJ2-7
CDR3 protein: CASSFGTGNYEQYF
CDR3 DNA: TGTGCCAGCTCGTTCGGGACAGGGAACTACGAGCAGTACTTC

clone size: NA
D gene: NA
V gene: TRBV6-1
J gene: TRBJ1-2
CDR3 protein: CASSVREYYGYTF
CDR3 DNA: TGTGCCAGCAGTGTGAGGGAATACTATGGCTACACCTTC

clone size: NA
D gene: NA
V gene: TRBV6-1
J gene: TRBJ1-2
CDR3 protein: CASSEWPTEDGYTF
CDR3 DNA: TGTGCCAGCAGTGAATGGCCCACGGAGGATGGCTACACCTTC

clone size: NA
D gene: TRBD2
V gene: TRBV27
J gene: TRBJ2-7
CDR3 protein: CASSFGSGRGQQYF
CDR3 DNA: TGTGCCAGCAGCTTTGGTAGCGGGAGAGGGCAGCAGTACTTC

clone size: NA
D gene: NA
V gene: TRBV9
J gene: TRBJ2-1
CDR3 protein: CASSVVGGSYNEQFF
CDR3 DNA: TGTGCCAGCAGCGTAGTTGGGGGGTCCTACAATGAGCAGTTCTTC

clone size: NA
D gene: NA
V gene: TRBV10-3
J gene: TRBJ2-2
CDR3 protein: CAIGAGTVANTGELFF
CDR3 DNA: TGTGCCATCGGGGCCGGTACAGTCGCGAACACCGGGGAGCTGTTTTTT

clone size: NA
D gene: NA
V gene: TRBV11-2
J gene: TRBJ1-4
CDR3 protein: CASSQNEKLFF
CDR3 DNA: TGTGCCAGCAGCCAAAATGAAAAACTGTTTTTT

clone size: NA
D gene: TRBD1
V gene: TRBV9
J gene: TRBJ1-1
CDR3 protein: CASSVTPGQGYTEAFF
CDR3 DNA: TGTGCCAGCAGCGTAACCCCAGGACAGGGCTATACTGAAGCTTTCTTT

clone size: NA
D gene: NA
V gene: TRBV27
J gene: TRBJ1-1
CDR3 protein: CASSLRAGALNTEAFF
CDR3 DNA: TGTGCCAGCAGTTTACGGGCAGGGGCCCTGAACACTGAAGCTTTCTTT

clone size: NA
D gene: NA
V gene: TRBV6-5
J gene: TRBJ2-1
CDR3 protein: CASSYSSGLRHNEQFF
CDR3 DNA: TGTGCCAGCAGTTACTCAAGCGGTTTACGACACAATGAGCAGTTCTTC

clone size: NA
D gene: NA
V gene: TRBV29-1
J gene: TRBJ2-1
CDR3 protein: CSATGTQQFF
CDR3 DNA: TGCAGCGCCACAGGAACACAGCAGTTCTTC

clone size: NA
D gene: NA
V gene: TRBV11-3
J gene: TRBJ1-4
CDR3 protein: CASSDTGGSNEKLFF
CDR3 DNA: TGTGCCAGCAGCGACACGGGGGGTTCGAATGAAAAACTGTTTTTT

clone size: NA
D gene: TRBD1
V gene: TRBV18
J gene: TRBJ2-7
CDR3 protein: CASSPGQSYEQYF
CDR3 DNA: TGTGCCAGCTCACCGGGACAGTCCTACGAGCAGTACTTC

clone size: NA
D gene: TRBD2
V gene: TRBV6-1
J gene: TRBJ2-1
CDR3 protein: CASSETSGRTGTNEQFF
CDR3 DNA: TGTGCCAGCAGCGAAACTAGCGGCCGGACCGGGACAAATGAGCAGTTCTTC

clone size: NA
D gene: NA
V gene: TRBV7-3
J gene: TRBJ2-7
CDR3 protein: CASSPSTGYEQYF
CDR3 DNA: TGTGCCAGCAGCCCCTCGACCGGGTACGAGCAGTACTTC

clone size: once
D gene: NA
V gene: TRBV4-1
J gene: TRBJ2-5
CDR3 protein: CASSQRRSGETQYF
CDR3 DNA: TGCGCCAGCAGCCAACGGAGGAGTGGGGAGACCCAGTACTTC

clone size: NA
D gene: TRBD1
V gene: TRBV18
J gene: TRBJ1-3
CDR3 protein: CASSPGQIFSGNTIYF
CDR3 DNA: TGTGCCAGCTCACCGGGACAGATCTTCTCTGGAAACACCATATATTTT

clone size: NA
D gene: NA
V gene: TRBV30
J gene: TRBJ1-1
CDR3 protein: CAWSAGGTQNTEAFF
CDR3 DNA: TGTGCCTGGAGCGCCGGGGGGACTCAGAACACTGAAGCTTTCTTT